These T cell receptor beta chains were read from a single sample in a study of cytomegalovirus exposure and HLA in healthy donors. Generated by immunoSEQ multiplex PCR, the TCRdb table keeps only in-frame clones and is missing some. Counted here are some 150,000 clones, 60% to 85% occurring once; the ten biggest clones make up about 4%. What was sequenced was PBMCs. All receptors come from a woman aged 40 to 50 in good health and CMV-seronegative. CDR3s include the opening cysteine and the closing phenylalanine or tryptophan. D genes are given only for firm matches. Clone size, where shown, is once, few, many, or a class for clones that have expanded.

.	14	.	TRBV5-1	TRBJ2-2	TGCGCCAGCAGCGGGGACATGAACACCGGGGAGCTGTTTTTT	CASSGDMNTGELFF
once	16	TRBD2	TRBV11-3	TRBJ2-1	TGTGCCAGCAGCCCCTTTTCTAGCGGGAGCCGCAATGAGCAGTTCTTC	CASSPFSSGSRNEQFF
.	14	TRBD1	TRBV5-4	TRBJ2-2	TGTGCCAGCAGCTGGGACAGGGGCACCGGGGAGCTGTTTTTT	CASSWDRGTGELFF
.	14	TRBD1	TRBV10-3	TRBJ1-1	TGTGCCATCAGGCCGAGAGACAGGGGCACTGAAGCTTTCTTT	CAIRPRDRGTEAFF
few	15	TRBD1	TRBV19	TRBJ2-7	TGTGCCAGTAGTACTGGGACAGGGGGCAGGCACGAGCAGTACTTC	CASSTGTGGRHEQYF
.	14	.	TRBV19	TRBJ1-1	TGTGCCAGTAGGGGGGAGGAGAGGAACACTGAAGCTTTCTTT	CASRGEERNTEAFF
few	15	TRBD1	TRBV10-3	TRBJ2-3	TGTGCCATCGGAGGACAGGGGGACCACACAGATACGCAGTATTTT	CAIGGQGDHTDTQYF
once	12	TRBD2	TRBV7-2	TRBJ2-7	TGTGCCAGCAGCCGGACTAGTTACGAGCAGTACTTC	CASSRTSYEQYF
.	14	.	TRBV6-5	TRBJ2-7	TGTGCCAGCAGTTACTCGAGGGCAGGCTACGAGCAGTACTTC	CASSYSRAGYEQYF
.	15	TRBD2	TRBV28	TRBJ2-7	TGTGCCAGCAGCTCCCCCGGGGGGGCTTCCTACGAGCAGTACTTC	CASSSPGGASYEQYF